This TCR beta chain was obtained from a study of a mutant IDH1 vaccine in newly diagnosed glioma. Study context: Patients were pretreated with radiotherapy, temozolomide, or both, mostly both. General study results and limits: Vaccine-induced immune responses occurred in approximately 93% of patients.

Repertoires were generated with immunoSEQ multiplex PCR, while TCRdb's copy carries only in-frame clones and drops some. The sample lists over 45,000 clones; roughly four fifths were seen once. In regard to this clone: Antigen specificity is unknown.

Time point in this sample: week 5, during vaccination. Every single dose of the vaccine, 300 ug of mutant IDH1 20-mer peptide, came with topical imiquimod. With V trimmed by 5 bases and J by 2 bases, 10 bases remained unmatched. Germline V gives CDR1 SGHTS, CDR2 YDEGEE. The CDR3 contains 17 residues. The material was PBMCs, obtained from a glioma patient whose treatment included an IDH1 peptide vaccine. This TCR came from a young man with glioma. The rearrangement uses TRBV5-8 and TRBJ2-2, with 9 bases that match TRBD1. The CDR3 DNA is TGTGCCAGCAGTTCTTTTGGGGGACAGGGCAACACCGGGGAGCTGTTTTTT. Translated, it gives CASSSFGGQGNTGELFF.